These 27 T cell receptor beta chains were sequenced from one sample in a study of blood T cell repertoires in COVID-19. Libraries were prepared by immunoSEQ multiplex PCR; TCRdb keeps only in-frame clonotypes and omits some of them. The table includes around 450,000 clones, roughly 87% detected once. Sequencing was done on a sample of PBMCs or T cells enriched from blood (not recorded which). Receptors originate from a woman younger than 35 who had recovered from COVID-19.

The chain is built from TRBV6-1 and TRBJ2-4, with D perhaps TRBD2 (6 bases). The CDR3 is 15 amino acids. Trimming cost V 3 bases and J 8 bases, with 17 bases left between them. CDR1 is MNHNS and CDR2 is SASEGT in the germline V gene. The CDR3: CASSEGLSPTDIQYF. CDR3 DNA sequence: TGTGCCAGCAGTGAGGGACTTTCTCCTACGGACATTCAGTACTTC.

This chain uses TRBV6-6 with TRBJ1-1; the match to TRBD1 covers 11 bases. V lost 1 base, J lost 8 bases, and 9 bases stayed unmatched. This CDR3 contains 16 residues. The germline CDR1 and CDR2 sequences are MNHNY and SVGAGI (reference sequence). The CDR3 protein is CASSYYGQGAFSEAFF. The CDR3 DNA reads TGTGCCAGCAGTTACTATGGACAGGGGGCGTTTTCGGAAGCTTTCTTT.

V and J are TRBV3-1 (or the pseudogene TRBV3-2) and TRBJ2-7, with TRBD1 as a possible D gene (6 bases). V shed 4 bases and J shed 1 base, with 14 bases lying between them. This CDR3 has 15 amino acids. CDR1 LGHDT and CDR2 YNNKEL come from the germline V gene (reference sequence). The CDR3 region has the DNA TGTGCCAGCAGCCCGGAGACAGGAAAATCCTACGAGCAGTACTTC. Amino acids: CASSPETGKSYEQYF.

The CDR3 loop is CASSHPLSGGRGDTQYF. The DNA for the CDR3 is TGTGCCAGCAGCCACCCACTGTCGGGGGGCCGAGGAGATACGCAGTATTTT. This chain links TRBV14 with TRBJ2-3; TRBD2 is a possible D gene (7 bases). Trimming removed 3 bases at V and 5 bases at J, with 21 bases between. Germline V lookup: CDR1 SGHDN, CDR2 FVKESK. The CDR3 extends over 17 amino acids.

This chain links TRBV2 with TRBJ1-5; 7 positions agree with TRBD1. CDR3 length: 16 residues. The germline V gene encodes CDR1 SNHLY and CDR2 FYNNEI. V gave up 4 bases and J gave up 3 bases; unmatched junction bases: 9. The CDR3 coding sequence is TGTGCCAGCAGTGTATCGATGACAGGGTTCAATCAGCCCCAGCATTTT. Protein sequence: CASSVSMTGFNQPQHF. The variable domain in full, completed from reference TRBV2 and TRBJ1-5, reads EPEVTQTPSHQVTQMGQEVILRCVPISNHLYFYWYRQILGQKVEFLVSFYNNEISEKSEIFDDQFSVERPDGSNFTLKIRSTKLEDSAMYFCASSVSMTGFNQPQHFGDGTRLSIL.

The V and J genes are TRBV10-3 and TRBJ1-2; 7 bases fit TRBD1. V lost 4 bases to trimming and J lost 3 bases; unmatched junction nucleotides: 8. Germline CDR1 and CDR2: ENHRY and SYGVKD. This CDR3 region has 15 residues. The CDR3 sequence: CAISVTRGRDYGYTF. The CDR3, as DNA: TGTGCCATCAGTGTAACGAGGGGGCGCGACTATGGCTACACCTTC.

The V call is TRBV7-2, the J call TRBJ2-5; D not certain. CDR3 length equals 13 residues. CDR1 and CDR2 (germline): SGHTA, FQGNSA. Trimming left V 1 base short and J 7 bases short, with 10 bases between. CDR3 DNA sequence: TGTGCCAGCAGCTTAGGGGCGCAGCCGACCCAGTACTTC. This gives the protein CASSLGAQPTQYF.

This chain connects TRBV5-6 to TRBJ2-7; possibly TRBD1 for D (5 bases). CDR1 is SGHDT, CDR2 YYEEEE, per germline. V lost 0 bases and J 4 bases, leaving 11 bases between the germline ends. This CDR3 is built from 14 residues. The CDR3 region is CASSLGGRIYEQYF. CDR3 DNA: TGTGCCAGCAGCTTGGGGGGCAGAATATACGAGCAGTACTTC.

This clone was seen a single time. The same CDR3 also results from other DNA sequences found in this sample. The rearrangement links TRBV10-3 to TRBJ1-1, with D possibly being TRBD1 (5 bases). CDR1 and CDR2 (germline): ENHRY, SYGVKD. The ends were cut back, 8 bases at V and 2 bases at J, with 12 bases in the middle. The CDR3 totals 13 residues. The CDR3 DNA sequence: TGTGCCATCGTGGGGGGAGAAAACACTGAAGCTTTCTTT. The encoded protein is CAIVGGENTEAFF.

This chain joins TRBV19 and TRBJ2-1; 7 bases map to TRBD1. The CDR3 spans 15 residues. Germline loops: CDR1 LNHDA, CDR2 SQIVND (reference sequence). The J segment lost 8 bases and the V segment lost 3 bases, leaving 10 bases of the junction unmatched. The CDR3 DNA reads as TGTGCCAGTAGTATTAGTCTTCAGGGGGACGATGAGCAGTTCTTC. It translates to CASSISLQGDDEQFF.

The rearrangement uses TRBV7-9 and TRBJ2-2; 7 bases are shared with TRBD1. The CDR3 runs 15 residues. Trimming cost V 6 bases and J 4 bases; bases outside gene matches: 8. Germline lookup yields CDR1 SEHNR and CDR2 FQNEAQ (reference sequence). As DNA, the CDR3 is TGTGCCAGCAGGCTCGGACAGGCCGGCACCGGGGAGCTGTTTTTT. The encoded protein is CASRLGQAGTGELFF.

This chain links TRBV30 with TRBJ1-1; D not resolved. CDR3 length: 13 residues. CDR1 and CDR2 from the germline V gene are GTSNPN and SVGIG (reference sequence). The CDR3 region is CARGAFRPSEAFF. The CDR3 nucleotides read TGTGCTAGAGGTGCGTTCCGGCCCAGTGAAGCTTTCTTT. Based on the CDR3 plus reference TRBV30 and TRBJ1-1, the full variable domain is SQTIHQWPATLVQPVGSPLSLECTVEGTSNPNLYWYRQAAGRGLQLLFYSVGIGQISSEVPQNLSASRPQDRQFILSSKKLLLSDSGFYLCARGAFRPSEAFFGQGTRLTVV.

The genes are TRBV5-6 and TRBJ2-2, with 8 bases fitting TRBD2. Germline V gives CDR1 SGHDT, CDR2 YYEEEE. The V gene end was trimmed by 9 bases and the J gene end by 6 bases; junction bases not matched to a gene: 13. The length of the CDR3 is 15 residues. CDR3 region: CATGEGSGDSGELFF. The DNA of the CDR3 is TGTGCCACCGGTGAGGGTAGCGGGGACTCCGGGGAGCTGTTTTTT.

The chain has TRBV7-2 and TRBJ1-3, with D hard to call. This CDR3 has 14 amino acids. Trimming shortened V by 1 base and J by 5 bases, and 9 bases separated the two germline ends. The germline CDR1 and CDR2 sequences are SGHTA and FQGNSA. CDR3 DNA sequence: TGTGCCAGCAGCTTAGAATGGCAGAGAAACACCATATATTTT. This gives the protein CASSLEWQRNTIYF.

This sequence joins TRBV5-1 and TRBJ1-1; D unresolved. Trimming left V 2 bases short and J 0 bases short, with 11 bases between. The CDR3 runs to 15 residues. Germline V gives CDR1 SGHRS, CDR2 YFSETQ. The CDR3 spells CASSFGGSLNTEAFF. The CDR3 nucleotides read TGCGCCAGCAGCTTCGGAGGGTCCCTGAACACTGAAGCTTTCTTT.

For the CDR3, the DNA is TGCGCCAGCAGCTTGGGCCCATTAGCGGGGGGGCCGGGAGAGACCCAGTACTTC. It is translated as CASSLGPLAGGPGETQYF. This chain links TRBV5-1 with TRBJ2-5; 11 bases are a match to TRBD2. J was trimmed by 4 bases and V by 0 bases; bases with no gene match: 11. The germline V gene encodes CDR1 SGHRS and CDR2 YFSETQ. The CDR3 contains 18 residues.

This clone is a singleton in its sample. The rearrangement joins TRBV12-3 or TRBV12-4 to TRBJ2-1; 7 positions match TRBD2. Unmatched junction bases numbered 2, after V lost 6 bases and J lost 9 bases. This CDR3 comprises 11 residues. As DNA, the CDR3 is TGTGCCAGCAGACTAGCGCGTGAGCAGTTCTTC. Amino acids: CASRLAREQFF.

The genes are TRBV10-2 and TRBJ2-7; TRBD1 might be the D (6 bases). CDR3 length equals 14 residues. From germline, CDR1 is WSHSY and CDR2 SAAADI. The germline V and J ends were trimmed by 3 bases and 2 bases, with 11 bases remaining between them. This chain's CDR3 is CASSETRGPYEQYF. CDR3 nucleotide sequence: TGCGCCAGCAGTGAAACCAGGGGTCCCTACGAGCAGTACTTC.

The V gene is TRBV19, the J gene TRBJ2-7, with 10 bases matching TRBD1. This CDR3 is built from 13 residues. In germline, CDR1 is LNHDA, CDR2 SQIVND (reference sequence). J was trimmed by 7 bases and V by 6 bases; bases with no gene match: 6. The CDR3 sequence is CASSGDRGGEQYF. The CDR3, as DNA: TGTGCCAGTAGCGGGGACAGGGGTGGGGAGCAGTACTTC.

This clone has only one observation. The V gene is TRBV15, the J gene TRBJ1-1; D is ambiguous. Trimming took off 5 bases at V and 1 base at J, with 11 bases between the two ends. Germline V gene data show CDR1 as LNHNV and CDR2 as YYDKDF (reference sequence). The CDR3 extends over 14 amino acids. CDR3 protein: CATSSERENTEAFF. CDR3 coding DNA: TGTGCCACCAGCTCCGAACGGGAGAACACTGAAGCTTTCTTT.

The rearrangement joins TRBV28 to TRBJ2-2, with D possibly TRBD1 on 5 matching bases. The CDR3 runs 13 residues. The V gene lost 4 bases and the J gene lost 7 bases, with 10 bases spanning the gap. Germline V gene data show CDR1 as MDHEN and CDR2 as SYDVKM. CDR3 in amino acids: CASSSLQGGELFF. The CDR3 nucleotides are TGTGCCAGCAGTTCCCTGCAGGGCGGGGAGCTGTTTTTT.

A single count supports this clone. This sequence joins TRBV2 and TRBJ1-2, with 8 bases matching TRBD1. The CDR3 sequence is 15 residues long. The V gene's germline CDR1 is SNHLY and CDR2 FYNNEI. V gave up 5 bases and J gave up 5 bases; unmatched junction bases: 10. For the CDR3, the DNA is TGTGCCAGCAGTACGGACAGGGAGAAGGTATATGGCTACACCTTC. It yields the protein CASSTDREKVYGYTF. Supplemented by reference TRBV2 and TRBJ1-2, the full variable domain reads EPEVTQTPSHQVTQMGQEVILRCVPISNHLYFYWYRQILGQKVEFLVSFYNNEISEKSEIFDDQFSVERPDGSNFTLKIRSTKLEDSAMYFCASSTDREKVYGYTFGSGTRLTVV.

The chain has TRBV7-9 and TRBJ2-5; 11 bases align to TRBD2. This CDR3 spans 17 amino acids. V dropped 5 bases and J dropped 3; count of bases not matched to a gene: 11. Germline loops: CDR1 SEHNR, CDR2 FQNEAQ (reference sequence). The CDR3 coding sequence is TGTGCCAGCAGCCAGCCAGTCTTAGCGGGGGGGAAAGAGACCCAGTACTTC. Translating gives CASSQPVLAGGKETQYF.

This clone has only one observation. This sequence joins TRBV4-1 and TRBJ2-3, with 8 bases lining up with TRBD2. The CDR3 has 17 amino acids. The ends lost 0 bases at V and 1 base at J; junction bases unmatched: 6. CDR1 and CDR2 from the germline V gene are MGHRA and YSYEKL. In DNA, the CDR3 is TGCGCCAGCAGCCAAGATCCCACAGCGGGGGGCACAGATACGCAGTATTTT. Translation: CASSQDPTAGGTDTQYF.

This chain connects TRBV10-3 to TRBJ1-5; possibly TRBD1 for D (5 bases). Deletions cut 8 bases from V and 5 bases from J, with 13 bases between. The CDR3 covers 13 residues. Germline V gene data show CDR1 as ENHRY and CDR2 as SYGVKD. The CDR3 DNA sequence: TGTGCCATCGGAGGGACTGAGGATCAGCCCCAGCATTTT. Its translation is CAIGGTEDQPQHF.

A note on this clone: Other DNA sequences from this sample encode an identical CDR3 as well. Here the CDR3 DNA reads TGTGCCAGCAGTCCACAGGGCACTGAAGCTTTCTTT. It translates to CASSPQGTEAFF. The V gene is TRBV6-5, the J gene TRBJ1-1, with a tentative D call TRBD1 (6 bases). Trimming took off 5 bases at V and 4 bases at J, with 8 bases between the two ends. From germline, CDR1 is MNHEY and CDR2 SVGAGI. The CDR3 sequence is 12 residues long.

This chain links TRBV19 with TRBJ2-3, with 7 nucleotides matching TRBD2. There are 15 residues in the CDR3. Germline assignment: CDR1 LNHDA and CDR2 SQIVND (reference sequence). J gave up 3 bases and V 6 bases, and 9 bases lay outside the gene matches. The CDR3 reads CASSRTSVETDTQYF. CDR3 nucleotides: TGTGCCAGTAGCAGAACTAGCGTGGAGACAGATACGCAGTATTTT.